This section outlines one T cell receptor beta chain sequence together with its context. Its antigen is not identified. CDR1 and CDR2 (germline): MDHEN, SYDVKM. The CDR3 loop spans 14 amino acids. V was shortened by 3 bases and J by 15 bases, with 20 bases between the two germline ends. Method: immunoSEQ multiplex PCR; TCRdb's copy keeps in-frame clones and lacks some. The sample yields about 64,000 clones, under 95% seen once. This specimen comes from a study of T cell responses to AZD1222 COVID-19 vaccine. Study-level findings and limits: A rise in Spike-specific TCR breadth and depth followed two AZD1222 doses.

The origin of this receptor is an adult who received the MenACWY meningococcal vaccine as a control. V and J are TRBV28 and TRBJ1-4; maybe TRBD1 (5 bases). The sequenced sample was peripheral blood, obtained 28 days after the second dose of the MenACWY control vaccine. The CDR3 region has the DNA TGTGCCAGCAGTTTCCCCGGGACCTCCTATTTGGTGTTTTTT. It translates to CASSFPGTSYLVFF.